This TCR beta chain is drawn from a study of blood T cell repertoires in COVID-19. For the study at large: Samples representing acute and convalescent COVID-19 were sourced from the United States, Italy and Spain. Sources were T cells, B-cell-depleted T cells, or PBMCs; the material itself was cDNA or gDNA.

Turning to this clone: The same CDR3 is also encoded by other DNA sequences in this sample.

In the original processing: Amplification with reference gene primers provided the estimates of nucleated cell counts. Only in-frame clones appear in the TCRdb table, and some are missing; sequencing was by immunoSEQ multiplex PCR. V and J calls and clone size are those listed in that table; D and trimming were worked out from the DNA. The sample lists 95,000 to 150,000 clones, 85% occurring once. The sequenced sample consisted of peripheral blood. The clonotype originates from an elderly woman with acute or convalescent COVID-19.

In nucleotides, the CDR3 is TGTGCCAGCAGCCAAGTAGGAAACACCATATATTTT. Residues: CASSQVGNTIYF. The V gene is TRBV3-1 (or the pseudogene TRBV3-2), the J gene TRBJ1-3; D is unresolved. The CDR3 has 12 residues. The ends were cut back, 1 base at V and 4 bases at J, with 2 bases in the middle. Per the germline V gene, CDR1 is LGHDT and CDR2 is YNNKEL (reference sequence).